The following is a T cell receptor beta chain sequence with its context. Its cognate antigen is unknown. The donors belonged to the roughly 110-subject validation cohort, separate from the roughly 720-subject first cohort. Sequencing was performed with immunoSEQ multiplex PCR; in TCRdb, only in-frame clones are kept and a portion is missing. Of approximately 120,000 clones listed, 75% to 90% were seen once; the top ten hold approximately 1%. Germline-derived CDR1 and CDR2 are GTSNPN and SVGIG (reference sequence). CDR3 length: 11 amino acids. With 4 bases removed from V and 7 bases from J, the gap between germline ends came to 7 bases. The data originate from a study of cytomegalovirus exposure and HLA in healthy donors. Broader study findings: Using the classifier, cytomegalovirus status was reportedly diagnosed with high specificity and sensitivity. The authors listed some 150 TCR beta chains as cytomegalovirus-associated.

The TCR sequence derives from a woman between 18 and 30 years old in good health and CMV-seronegative. Sequencing input: PBMCs. This chain links TRBV30 with TRBJ2-2; D is unclear. The CDR3 here is CAWTGGGELFF. CDR3 in DNA: TGTGCCTGGACCGGCGGCGGGGAGCTGTTTTTT. The whole variable domain, filled in from reference TRBV30 and TRBJ2-2, reads SQTIHQWPATLVQPVGSPLSLECTVEGTSNPNLYWYRQAAGRGLQLLFYSVGIGQISSEVPQNLSASRPQDRQFILSSKKLLLSDSGFYLCAWTGGGELFFGEGSRLTVL.